The 32 T cell receptor beta chains below come from one sample, sequenced in a study of blood T cell repertoires in COVID-19. Measured with immunoSEQ multiplex PCR; TCRdb has only the in-frame clones, and not every one. The sample includes about 360,000 clones, 70% to 90% of them seen just once. Input material: PBMCs or T cells enriched from blood (not recorded which). Receptor source: a man in his forties or fifties in a cohort exposed to, infected with or recovered from COVID-19 (not recorded which).

V gene TRBV5-1 combines with J gene TRBJ2-2; weak D call: TRBD2 (5 bases). Germline loops: CDR1 SGHRS, CDR2 YFSETQ. This CDR3 comprises 13 residues. The V gene lost 4 bases and the J gene lost 6 bases, with 10 bases spanning the gap. CDR3 protein: CASSGESSGELFF. The CDR3 DNA is TGCGCCAGCAGCGGGGAGTCGTCCGGGGAGCTGTTTTTT.

This chain connects TRBV6-5 to TRBJ1-2, with D possibly matching TRBD1 (6 bases). Germline V gene sequence: CDR1 MNHEY, CDR2 SVGAGI. This CDR3 contains 14 residues. V was shortened by 6 bases and J by 7 bases, with 18 bases between the two germline ends. CDR3 region: CASRVPGTSGGYTF. CDR3 DNA sequence: TGTGCCAGCAGGGTACCGGGGACAAGTGGTGGCTACACCTTC.

The chain recombines TRBV21-1 with TRBJ2-3; the D call TRBD2 from the table was never checked on the DNA. TRBV21-1 represents a pseudogene. This CDR3 has 8 amino acids. CDR3 loop: CASSKSPF. CDR3 in DNA: TGTGCCAGCAGCAAAAGCCCCTTC.

This clone showed up just a few times. The chain combines TRBV6-1 with TRBJ1-6; TRBD1 might be the D (5 bases). Trimming shortened V by 2 bases and J by 10 bases, and 9 bases separated the two germline ends. Germline-derived CDR1 and CDR2 are MNHNS and SASEGT. This CDR3 is built from 13 residues. Written as DNA, the CDR3 is TGTGCCAGCAGTGAATCACGGGGGTCACCCCTCCACTTT. It is translated as CASSESRGSPLHF.

The chain recombines TRBV11-1 with TRBJ2-1; D unresolved. Between the trimmed V and J ends, which lost 5 bases and 0 bases, there was a span of 11 bases. Germline CDR1 SGHAT, CDR2 FQDESV (reference sequence). The CDR3 is 15 residues long. CDR3: CASSARRGSYNEQFF. The CDR3 DNA sequence: TGTGCCAGCAGCGCCCGGAGAGGCTCCTACAATGAGCAGTTCTTC.

This clone was observed once. The chain links TRBV18 to TRBJ1-2, with TRBD1 identical over 7 bases. Per germline, CDR1 KGHSH and CDR2 LQKENI. Trimming removed 6 bases from V and 6 bases from J; junction bases left unmatched: 7. This CDR3 spans 13 amino acids. For the CDR3, the DNA is TGTGCCAGCTCGCATGACAGGGCTAATGGCTACACCTTC. Its protein product is CASSHDRANGYTF.

The chain has TRBV5-1 and TRBJ2-2, with unresolved D. CDR1 is SGHRS and CDR2 is YFSETQ in the germline V gene. V was shortened by 4 bases and J by 1 base, with 8 bases between the two germline ends. The CDR3 has 14 amino acids. The CDR3 loop is CASSKNLNTGELFF. DNA for the CDR3: TGCGCCAGCAGCAAGAACTTGAACACCGGGGAGCTGTTTTTT.

This chain connects TRBV7-9 to TRBJ2-7; 7 bases map to TRBD2. Losses at the gene ends were 6 bases for V and 4 bases for J; bases not matched to a gene: 9. The CDR3 spans 14 residues. Germline V gene sequence: CDR1 SEHNR, CDR2 FQNEAQ (reference sequence). This CDR3 is CASSHSSGGYEQYF. DNA of the CDR3: TGTGCCAGCAGTCATTCTAGCGGCGGGTACGAGCAGTACTTC.

V usage is TRBV18 and J usage is TRBJ2-6; 9 nucleotides agree with TRBD1. The germline V gene encodes CDR1 KGHSH and CDR2 LQKENI. The length of the CDR3 is 18 residues. V lost 6 bases and J lost 3; bases outside the gene matches: 12. CDR3 sequence: CASSRGQGRVYGANVLTF. CDR3 bases: TGTGCCAGCTCCCGCGGACAGGGGAGGGTATATGGGGCCAACGTCCTGACTTTC.

The rearrangement joins TRBV25-1 to TRBJ2-7; the D is unclear. Germline-derived CDR1 and CDR2 are MGHDK and SYGVNS. The CDR3 runs 14 residues. V lost 9 bases, J lost 4 bases, and 19 bases lay in between. For the CDR3, the DNA is TGTGCCAGGGGCTCTCCGAATATAACATACGAGCAGTACTTC. Residues: CARGSPNITYEQYF.

This clone was seen only once. The genes are TRBV3-1 (or the pseudogene TRBV3-2) and TRBJ1-1; the D gene is possibly TRBD1 (5 bases). Germline V lookup: CDR1 LGHDT, CDR2 YNNKEL (reference sequence). The CDR3 consists of 13 residues. Trimming removed 8 bases at V and 5 bases at J, with 15 bases between. Here the CDR3 DNA reads TGTGCCAGCCAGTTCCAGGGCTTTACTGAAGCTTTCTTT. Encoded protein: CASQFQGFTEAFF.

The chain recombines TRBV19 with TRBJ1-2; the D gene is possibly TRBD1 (5 bases). The V and J ends lost 5 bases and 2 bases respectively, with 15 bases between them. This CDR3 is 15 amino acids long. Germline V lookup: CDR1 LNHDA, CDR2 SQIVND (reference sequence). The CDR3 coding sequence is TGTGCCAGTAGTTCCCTTCTGGGGCGGAACTATGGCTACACCTTC. This sequence encodes CASSSLLGRNYGYTF.

The chain has TRBV11-2 and TRBJ2-3, with 7 nucleotides matching TRBD2. The J segment lost 6 bases and the V segment lost 5 bases, leaving 5 bases of the junction unmatched. The CDR3 totals 13 residues. Germline CDR1 is SGHAT and CDR2 is FQNNGV. CDR3 protein: CASSLGEGDTQYF. CDR3 nucleotide sequence: TGTGCCAGCAGCCTAGGGGAGGGTGATACGCAGTATTTT.

This clone turned up a few times. The chain has TRBV6-5 and TRBJ1-4, with D unclear. This CDR3 comprises 12 residues. V was trimmed by 8 bases and J by 4 bases, leaving 8 bases between them. CDR1 MNHEY and CDR2 SVGAGI come from the germline V gene. This CDR3 is CASGEGNEKLFF. The CDR3 coding sequence is TGTGCCAGCGGGGAGGGTAATGAAAAACTGTTTTTT.

The rearrangement links TRBV5-1 to TRBJ1-2, with D possibly being TRBD1 (5 bases). In germline, CDR1 is SGHRS, CDR2 YFSETQ. V was shortened by 0 bases and J by 2 bases, with 17 bases between the two germline ends. This CDR3 spans 17 amino acids. CDR3 in amino acids: CASSLDGSRQGNYGYTF. CDR3 in DNA: TGCGCCAGCAGCTTGGACGGCTCTCGGCAGGGAAACTATGGCTACACCTTC. The full variable domain, its missing parts supplied by reference TRBV5-1 and TRBJ1-2, is KAGVTQTPRYLIKTRGQQVTLSCSPISGHRSVSWYQQTPGQGLQFLFEYFSETQRNKGNFPGRFSGRQFSNSRSEMNVSTLELGDSALYLCASSLDGSRQGNYGYTFGSGTRLTVV.

The chain has TRBV19 and TRBJ1-2; D remains unclear. Per the germline V gene, CDR1 is LNHDA and CDR2 is SQIVND (reference sequence). V was shortened by 5 bases and J by 4 bases, with 11 bases between the two germline ends. This CDR3 is 13 amino acids long. CDR3 nucleotide sequence: TGTGCCAGTAGTCCGACACCGATCTATGGCTACACCTTC. Translating it yields CASSPTPIYGYTF.

This chain links TRBV23-1 with TRBJ2-7, with 8 bases fitting TRBD2. TRBV23-1 is given ORF status, its function remaining uncertain. The ends lost 0 bases at V and 5 bases at J; junction bases unmatched: 9. The CDR3 runs to 16 residues. CDR3 residues: CASSQSRSGSDHEQYF. CDR3 bases: TGCGCCAGCAGTCAATCAAGAAGCGGGAGCGACCACGAGCAGTACTTC.

The CDR3 DNA is TGTGCCAGCAGCTTAGGCGGGGGGCCTAGGCAGCCCCAGCATTTT. This gives the protein CASSLGGGPRQPQHF. The V call is TRBV7-8, the J call TRBJ1-5; D is perhaps TRBD1 (6 bases). In germline, CDR1 is SGHVS, CDR2 FQNEAQ. The CDR3 spans 15 residues. Trimming took off 1 base at V and 7 bases at J, with 14 bases between the two ends.

This clone was detected only once. The V gene is TRBV6-2 or TRBV6-3, the J gene TRBJ2-4, with 9 bases matching TRBD1. The V and J ends lost 4 bases and 0 bases, in that order; junction bases with no gene match: 4. Germline V gives CDR1 MNHEY, CDR2 SVGEGT. CDR3 length equals 16 residues. The CDR3 bases are TGTGCCAGCAGTTTGGGACAGGGTTTAGCCAAAAACATTCAGTACTTC. Its translation is CASSLGQGLAKNIQYF.

The chain couples TRBV4-1 to TRBJ2-3; TRBD1 agrees at 7 bases. Germline CDR1 reads MGHRA; CDR2 reads YSYEKL. V shed 3 bases, J shed 7 bases, and the junction held 13 bases outside the gene matches. CDR3 size: 16 residues. The CDR3 sequence is CASSQAPGQLPYTQYF. The CDR3 nucleotides are TGCGCCAGCAGCCAGGCGCCGGGACAGCTTCCTTATACGCAGTATTTT.

This chain connects TRBV27 to TRBJ1-1, with 7 bases identical to TRBD1. Per germline, CDR1 MNHEY and CDR2 SMNVEV (reference sequence). The CDR3 totals 17 residues. V trimming: 6 bases; J trimming: 1 base; junction bases outside the gene matches: 14. CDR3 sequence: CASRVGGRAVANTEAFF. DNA of the CDR3: TGTGCCAGCAGGGTAGGGGGCCGCGCCGTAGCGAACACTGAAGCTTTCTTT.

The chain carries TRBV7-9 and TRBJ1-6; D is perhaps TRBD1 (6 bases). Trimming took off 1 base at V and 7 bases at J, with 17 bases between the two ends. This CDR3 has 17 amino acids. The V gene's germline CDR1 is SEHNR and CDR2 FQNEAQ (reference sequence). The DNA for the CDR3 is TGTGCCAGCAGCTTAGGCCACTGGGTGGGGGCGAATTCACCCCTCCACTTT. The encoded protein is CASSLGHWVGANSPLHF.

This clone was detected only a few times. The V and J genes are TRBV27 and TRBJ2-6; D may be TRBD1 (5 bases). Trimming pared 5 bases from V and 0 bases from J, leaving 20 bases between. The CDR3 spans 19 residues. Germline loops: CDR1 MNHEY, CDR2 SMNVEV (reference sequence). The CDR3 protein is CASSLRSDRSSSGANVLTF. The CDR3 coding sequence is TGTGCCAGCAGTCTCAGGAGCGACAGATCAAGCTCTGGGGCCAACGTCCTGACTTTC.

The chain links TRBV3-1 (or the pseudogene TRBV3-2) to TRBJ2-1; D may be TRBD2 (5 bases). This CDR3 is built from 16 residues. Germline assignment: CDR1 LGHDT and CDR2 YNNKEL (reference sequence). Deletions cut 0 bases from V and 5 bases from J, with 14 bases between. This CDR3 reads CASSQDRGSVNNEQFF. The CDR3 bases are TGTGCCAGCAGCCAAGATCGGGGTAGCGTAAACAATGAGCAGTTCTTC.

The table lists this clone with a count of one. The rearrangement links TRBV14 to TRBJ2-5, with no clear D. Trimming shortened V by 0 bases and J by 2 bases, and 13 bases separated the two germline ends. Germline V gene data show CDR1 as SGHDN and CDR2 as FVKESK. The CDR3 is 16 residues long. This chain's CDR3 is CASSQDRRVLQETQYF. The CDR3 DNA reads TGTGCCAGCAGCCAAGATCGACGGGTACTACAAGAGACCCAGTACTTC.

The rearrangement joins TRBV2 to TRBJ2-7; unclear D gene. Trimming took 6 bases from V and 0 from J, leaving 3 bases between them. CDR1 and CDR2 (germline): SNHLY, FYNNEI. CDR3 length equals 11 residues. The CDR3 DNA reads TGTGCCAGCAGCCTCTCCTACGAGCAGTACTTC. Translated, it gives CASSLSYEQYF.

The CDR3 DNA sequence: TGTGCCAGCTCACAGAAATCGGACAGTCTAGGCAACACTGAAGCTTTCTTT. This gives the protein CASSQKSDSLGNTEAFF. This sequence joins TRBV18 and TRBJ1-1; a possible D gene is TRBD1 (6 bases). Trimming pared 4 bases from V and 2 bases from J, leaving 20 bases between. The V gene's germline CDR1 is KGHSH and CDR2 LQKENI. This CDR3 comprises 17 residues.

This rearrangement joins TRBV5-1 to TRBJ2-3; possibly TRBD2 for D (5 bases). With 4 bases removed from V and 0 bases from J, the gap between germline ends came to 9 bases. The CDR3 is 14 residues long. CDR1 and CDR2 (germline): SGHRS, YFSETQ. The CDR3 DNA reads TGCGCCAGCAGCCAGACTAAAAGCACAGATACGCAGTATTTT. Its protein product is CASSQTKSTDTQYF. Based on the CDR3 plus reference TRBV5-1 and TRBJ2-3, the full variable domain is KAGVTQTPRYLIKTRGQQVTLSCSPISGHRSVSWYQQTPGQGLQFLFEYFSETQRNKGNFPGRFSGRQFSNSRSEMNVSTLELGDSALYLCASSQTKSTDTQYFGPGTRLTVL.

This chain joins TRBV7-6 and TRBJ2-7; a possible D gene is TRBD2 (5 bases). V lost 5 bases, J lost 5 bases, and 13 bases lay in between. The CDR3 extends over 13 amino acids. Germline CDR1 SGHVS, CDR2 FNYEAQ. CDR3 amino acids: CASSNGLGDEQYF. CDR3 sequence (DNA): TGTGCCAGCAGCAACGGACTGGGCGACGAGCAGTACTTC.

The chain links TRBV5-1 to TRBJ1-1, with D tentatively TRBD1 (5 bases). Germline V gene lookup returns CDR1 SGHRS and CDR2 YFSETQ. Trimming pared 0 bases from V and 2 bases from J, leaving 14 bases between. The CDR3 length is 16 residues. The CDR3: CASSLEGNRVNTEAFF. CDR3 sequence (DNA): TGCGCCAGCAGCTTGGAGGGGAATCGGGTAAACACTGAAGCTTTCTTT.

This clone was observed a handful of times. J is TRBJ2-1 and V is TRBV5-1; no clear D gene. CDR1 and CDR2 from the germline V gene are SGHRS and YFSETQ. This CDR3 has 15 amino acids. Trimming cost V 2 bases and J 6 bases, with 15 bases left between them. The CDR3 DNA is TGCGCCAGCAGCTTAGATCGTCCCTCGCGCAATGAGCAGTTCTTC. Translation: CASSLDRPSRNEQFF.

V and J are TRBV12-3 or TRBV12-4 and TRBJ1-2; unclear D gene. V was cut by 2 bases and J by 3 bases, with 7 bases left in between. The CDR3 covers 13 residues. CDR3 amino acids: CASSLHGYYGYTF. The CDR3 coding sequence is TGTGCCAGCAGTTTACACGGGTACTATGGCTACACCTTC.